This passage covers 3 T cell receptor beta chains from one sample sequenced in a study of CD8 T cells in ankylosing spondylitis. From the 5' RACE reads, TCRdb called clonotypes with MiXCR, one entry per CDR3 protein. The table has some 800,000 distinct CDR3 sequences, approximately 12% seen once; the top ten hold just over 0.5%. Findings of the study overall: Ankylosing spondylitis blood appeared to be characterized by a TCR beta motif of several highly homologous variants.

Antigens for these TCRs are unknown. Sequencing was carried out using blood, either unsorted or a sorted T cell fraction (not recorded which). The receptors were sampled from a male donor with ankylosing spondylitis.

This clonotype occurred a few times. This chain uses TRBV20-1 with TRBJ1-2, with D uncertain. This CDR3 is 15 amino acids long. Germline CDR1 and CDR2: DFQATT and SNEGSKA (reference sequence). Trimming left V 0 bases short and J 4 bases short, with 15 bases between. The CDR3 nucleotides read TGCAGTGCTAGAGATCATGCAGGCTACGCCTATGGCTACACCTTC. Translation gives CSARDHAGYAYGYTF.

V gene TRBV20-1 combines with J gene TRBJ1-6; the D gene is possibly TRBD1 (5 bases). V lost 3 bases to trimming and J lost 10 bases, with 19 bases between them. The V gene's germline CDR1 is DFQATT and CDR2 SNEGSKA (reference sequence). The CDR3 has 15 amino acids. The CDR3 DNA sequence: TGCAGTGCTAGGGCCCCGGGGCAGGGCAACTCACCCCTCCACTTT. Translating gives CSARAPGQGNSPLHF.

This clonotype was detected a few times. This sequence joins TRBV6-1 and TRBJ2-6; D unclear. Trimming removed 8 bases at V and 0 bases at J, with 11 bases between. The germline gives CDR1 MNHNS, CDR2 SASEGT. This CDR3 has 15 residues. The CDR3 DNA reads TGTGCCAGCCGAGACCCCAGCTCTGGGGCCAACGTCCTGACTTTC. Residues: CASRDPSSGANVLTF.